One and the same sample provided the 12 T cell receptor beta chains below, sequenced in a study of cytomegalovirus exposure and HLA in healthy donors. Both 60 Vbeta primers and 13 Jbeta primers went into the PCR. Measured with immunoSEQ multiplex PCR; TCRdb has only the in-frame clones, and not every one. The sample records some 140,000 clones, roughly 80% being singletons. Sequences were obtained from PBMCs. Receptors were obtained from a woman in her 50s in good health and CMV-seropositive.

The chain has TRBV9 and TRBJ1-5, with TRBD1 identical over 7 bases. Looked up from germline, CDR1 is SGDLS and CDR2 is YYNGEE. V dropped 3 bases and J dropped 4; count of bases not matched to a gene: 1. The CDR3 is made up of 13 amino acids. The CDR3 loop is CASSEQGNQPQHF. The CDR3 coding sequence is TGTGCCAGCAGCGAACAGGGGAATCAGCCCCAGCATTTT. Combining the CDR3 with reference TRBV9 and TRBJ1-5 gives the whole variable domain DSGVTQTPKHLITATGQRVTLRCSPRSGDLSVYWYQQSLDQGLQFLIQYYNGEERAKGNILERFSAQQFPDLHSELNLSSLELGDSALYFCASSEQGNQPQHFGDGTRLSIL.

This rearrangement joins TRBV28 to TRBJ1-1; D is possibly TRBD1 (5 bases). Germline V CDR1 and CDR2: MDHEN, SYDVKM. The V and J ends lost 6 bases and 4 bases respectively, with 21 bases between them. CDR3 length: 16 residues. CDR3 coding DNA: TGTGCCAGCAGCACCCTTTGGGGGGGAAAGGGCACTGAAGCTTTCTTT. Translated: CASSTLWGGKGTEAFF.

The table lists this clone with a count of one. The chain couples TRBV18 to TRBJ2-2; a weak D match, TRBD1 (6 bases). Germline CDR1 and CDR2: KGHSH and LQKENI. Trimming left V 3 bases short and J 0 bases short, with 8 bases between. The CDR3 sequence is 15 residues long. Here the CDR3 DNA reads TGTGCCAGCTCACCTTGGACAGCGAACACCGGGGAGCTGTTTTTT. Its protein product is CASSPWTANTGELFF.

This chain uses TRBV10-3 with TRBJ1-1, with D tentatively TRBD1 (5 bases). Germline V CDR1 and CDR2: ENHRY, SYGVKD. The germline V and J ends were trimmed by 7 bases and 4 bases, with 16 bases remaining between them. The CDR3 has 14 amino acids. The CDR3 reads CAITGGRRGTEAFF. The DNA of the CDR3 is TGTGCCATCACCGGGGGGAGGAGAGGCACTGAAGCTTTCTTT.

V and J are TRBV7-9 and TRBJ1-6; 7 bases fit TRBD1. V gave up 5 bases and J gave up 11 bases; unmatched junction bases: 9. CDR1 is SEHNR and CDR2 is FQNEAQ in the germline V gene (reference sequence). The CDR3 length is 14 residues. For the CDR3, the DNA is TGTGCCAGCAGCCCAGGGCAGGGGGTCCCACCCCTCCACTTT. Amino acids: CASSPGQGVPPLHF.

This clone was detected only once. The chain uses TRBV19 and TRBJ2-7; 9 bases map to TRBD1. The CDR3 is 15 amino acids. CDR1 is LNHDA and CDR2 is SQIVND in the germline V gene (reference sequence). The ends lost 3 bases at V and 6 bases at J; junction bases unmatched: 9. Here the CDR3 DNA reads TGTGCCAGTAGTATCACCGGGACAGGGCTGAGCGAGCAGTACTTC. This sequence encodes CASSITGTGLSEQYF.

The chain combines TRBV30 with TRBJ1-6; D might be TRBD1 (6 bases). Per germline, CDR1 GTSNPN and CDR2 SVGIG (reference sequence). The V gene lost 2 bases and the J gene lost 0 bases, with 8 bases spanning the gap. The CDR3 loop spans 15 amino acids. As DNA, the CDR3 is TGTGCCTGGAGTCAGGGGTACTCCTATAATTCACCCCTCCACTTT. Encoded protein: CAWSQGYSYNSPLHF.

V is TRBV15 and J is TRBJ1-1; 7 nucleotides line up with TRBD1. This CDR3 is 14 amino acids long. J was trimmed by 6 bases and V by 1 base; bases with no gene match: 5. Germline V gene data show CDR1 as LNHNV and CDR2 as YYDKDF (reference sequence). The CDR3 reads CATSRGQGAAEAFF. For the CDR3, the DNA is TGTGCCACCAGCAGAGGACAGGGTGCAGCTGAAGCTTTCTTT.

The chain couples TRBV30 to TRBJ1-4, with D possibly matching TRBD1 (5 bases). Trimming left V 5 bases short and J 8 bases short, with 12 bases between. CDR1 is GTSNPN and CDR2 is SVGIG in the germline V gene (reference sequence). The CDR3 is 12 residues long. As DNA, the CDR3 is TGTGCCTGGGCAAGGGGTTGGGAAAAACTGTTTTTT. The encoded protein is CAWARGWEKLFF.

The J gene is TRBJ2-1, the V gene TRBV4-3; 7 bases are shared with TRBD1. This CDR3 is built from 13 residues. V shed 3 bases, J shed 7 bases, and the junction held 3 bases outside the gene matches. The germline V gene has CDR1 LGHNA and CDR2 YSLEER. CDR3 DNA sequence: TGCGCCAGCAGCCAGGACAGGATGAATGAGCAGTTCTTC. Its translation is CASSQDRMNEQFF.

The V gene is TRBV4-1, the J gene TRBJ1-6; D gene ambiguous. Germline CDR1 MGHRA, CDR2 YSYEKL. The germline V and J ends were trimmed by 1 base and 0 bases, with 13 bases remaining between them. The CDR3 sequence is 18 residues long. CDR3 protein: CASSQVGILPSYNSPLHF. CDR3 DNA sequence: TGCGCCAGCAGCCAAGTGGGCATTCTCCCCTCCTATAATTCACCCCTCCACTTT.

The chain is built from TRBV15 and TRBJ1-5; TRBD1 is a possible D gene (5 bases). V was shortened by 0 bases and J by 3 bases, with 12 bases between the two germline ends. Germline CDR1 reads LNHNV; CDR2 reads YYDKDF (reference sequence). This CDR3 contains 16 residues. The CDR3 region has the DNA TGTGCCACCAGCAGAGAACACAGGACAACCAATCAGCCCCAGCATTTT. It translates to CATSREHRTTNQPQHF.